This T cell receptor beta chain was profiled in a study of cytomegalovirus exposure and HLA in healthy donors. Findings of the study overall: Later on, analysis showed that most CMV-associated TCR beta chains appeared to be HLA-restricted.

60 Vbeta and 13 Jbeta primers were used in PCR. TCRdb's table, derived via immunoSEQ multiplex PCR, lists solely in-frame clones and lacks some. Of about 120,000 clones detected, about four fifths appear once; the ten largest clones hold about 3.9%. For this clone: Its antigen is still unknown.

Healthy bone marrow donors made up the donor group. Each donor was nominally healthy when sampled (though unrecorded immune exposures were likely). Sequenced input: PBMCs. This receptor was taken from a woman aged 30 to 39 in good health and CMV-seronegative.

This CDR3 reads CASSLGFGGQYF. The CDR3 nucleotides read TGTGCCAGCAGCTTAGGGTTCGGGGGGCAGTATTTT. This chain links TRBV5-4 with TRBJ2-3; a possible D gene is TRBD2 (6 bases). This CDR3 comprises 12 residues. V lost 2 bases to trimming and J lost 11 bases, with 12 bases between them. Germline values: CDR1 SGHNT, CDR2 YYREEE (reference sequence).